This is a list of T cell receptor beta chains from one sample in a study of shared clonotypes between healthy human individuals. Profiling relied on immunoSEQ multiplex PCR, and the TCRdb table lists in-frame clones only, not all of them. Seen here are some 1.5 million clones, around 98% observed once, and the top ten hold around 0.45%. The sequenced sample was naive CD4+ T cells sorted from blood. Receptor source: a man aged 30-40 years in good health. The CDR3 runs from the conserved cysteine through the conserved F or W. The D gene is left open where the match is weak. Rows give clone size only sometimes, using once, few, many, or a class for an expanded clone.

TRBJ2-7	.	.	TRBV5-1	CASSFDTYEQYF	TGCGCCAGCAGCTTCGACACCTACGAGCAGTACTTC
TRBJ1-1	.	.	TRBV5-1	CASNRDLNTEAFF	TGCGCCAGCAATCGGGACTTGAACACTGAAGCTTTCTTT
TRBJ1-1	.	TRBD1	TRBV27	CARRTGGIDTEAFF	TGTGCCAGACGGACAGGGGGCATCGACACTGAAGCTTTCTTT
TRBJ2-5	.	TRBD2	TRBV7-8	CASSPSGSWETQYF	TGTGCCAGCAGCCCTAGCGGGAGTTGGGAGACCCAGTACTTC
TRBJ1-1	.	.	TRBV18	CASSPLNRVGNTEAFF	TGTGCCAGCTCACCACTTAACAGGGTGGGGAACACTGAAGCTTTCTTT
TRBJ1-1	.	.	TRBV25-1	CASSLMGASEAFF	TGTGCCAGCAGCCTTATGGGGGCATCTGAAGCTTTCTTT
TRBJ2-7	.	.	TRBV27	CASSLRSGEGPTYEQYF	TGTGCCAGCAGTTTACGTTCCGGTGAGGGTCCCACCTACGAGCAGTACTTC
TRBJ1-2	once	.	TRBV28	CASSPPDGYGYTF	TGTGCCAGCAGTCCCCCAGACGGTTATGGCTACACCTTC
TRBJ2-1	.	TRBD2	TRBV7-9	CASSVTSGRAHEQFF	TGTGCCAGCAGCGTGACTAGCGGGAGGGCCCATGAGCAGTTCTTC
TRBJ2-7	once	.	TRBV7-2	CASRDRSSYEQYF	TGTGCCAGCAGAGACAGGAGTTCCTACGAGCAGTACTTC
TRBJ1-5	.	TRBD1	TRBV7-3	CAPRGESNQPQHF	TGTGCGCCCAGGGGGGAGTCCAATCAGCCCCAGCATTTT
TRBJ2-7	.	.	TRBV29-1	CSVVGWGSSYEQYF	TGCAGCGTTGTTGGTTGGGGTTCCTCCTACGAGCAGTACTTC
TRBJ2-7	once	.	TRBV7-2	CASSRDRGFSYEQYF	TGTGCCAGCAGCCGAGACCGGGGGTTCTCCTACGAGCAGTACTTC
TRBJ2-7	.	TRBD1	TRBV28	CASSPSGTGSYEQYF	TGTGCCAGCAGTCCTTCCGGGACAGGGAGTTACGAGCAGTACTTC
TRBJ2-1	.	TRBD2	TRBV19	CASKPGTSRYNEQFF	TGTGCCAGTAAACCCGGGACTAGCAGATACAATGAGCAGTTCTTC
TRBJ1-1	.	TRBD1	TRBV7-9	CASSLGQVLYTEAFF	TGTGCCAGCAGCCTGGGACAGGTTTTGTACACTGAAGCTTTCTTT
TRBJ2-5	.	.	TRBV29-1	CSVTGTSGETQYF	TGCAGCGTCACCGGGACCTCAGGAGAGACCCAGTACTTC
TRBJ2-3	.	.	TRBV2	CASKPAFSTDTQYF	TGTGCCAGCAAGCCAGCGTTTAGCACAGATACGCAGTATTTT
TRBJ1-5	.	.	TRBV19	CASSIRISNQPQHF	TGTGCCAGTAGTATACGGATAAGCAATCAGCCCCAGCATTTT